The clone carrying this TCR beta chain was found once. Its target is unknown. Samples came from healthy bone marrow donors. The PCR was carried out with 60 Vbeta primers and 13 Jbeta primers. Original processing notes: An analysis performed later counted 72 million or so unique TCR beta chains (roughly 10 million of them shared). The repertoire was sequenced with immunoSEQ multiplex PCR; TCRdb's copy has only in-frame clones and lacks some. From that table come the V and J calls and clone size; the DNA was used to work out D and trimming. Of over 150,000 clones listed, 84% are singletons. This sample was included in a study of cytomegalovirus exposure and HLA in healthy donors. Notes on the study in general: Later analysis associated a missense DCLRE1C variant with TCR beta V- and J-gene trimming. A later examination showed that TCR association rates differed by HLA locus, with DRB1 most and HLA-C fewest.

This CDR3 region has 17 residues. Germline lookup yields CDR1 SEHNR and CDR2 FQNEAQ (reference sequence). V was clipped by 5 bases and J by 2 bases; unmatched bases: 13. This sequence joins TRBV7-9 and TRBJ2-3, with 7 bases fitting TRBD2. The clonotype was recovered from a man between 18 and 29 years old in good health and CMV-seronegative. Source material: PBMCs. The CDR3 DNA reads TGTGCCAGCAGCCAGGAGGGCGGGAGAGGGGCCACAGATACGCAGTATTTT. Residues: CASSQEGGRGATDTQYF.